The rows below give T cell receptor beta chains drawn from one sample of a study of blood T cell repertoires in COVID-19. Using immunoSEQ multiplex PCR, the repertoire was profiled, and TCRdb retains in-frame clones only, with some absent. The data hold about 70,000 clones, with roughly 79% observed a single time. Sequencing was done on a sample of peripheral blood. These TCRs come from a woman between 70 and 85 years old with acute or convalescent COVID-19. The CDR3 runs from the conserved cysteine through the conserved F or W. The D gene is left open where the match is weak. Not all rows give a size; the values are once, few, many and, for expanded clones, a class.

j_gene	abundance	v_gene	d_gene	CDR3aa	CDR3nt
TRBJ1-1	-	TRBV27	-	CASSLIQAGSTEAFF	TGTGCCAGCAGTTTAATCCAGGCCGGGAGCACTGAAGCTTTCTTT
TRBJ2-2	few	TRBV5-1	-	CASAKLGGVLSYTGELFF	TGCGCCAGCGCGAAACTAGGGGGAGTCCTGTCGTACACCGGGGAGCTGTTTTTT
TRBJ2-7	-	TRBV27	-	CASSLDWRYEQYF	TGTGCCAGCAGTTTAGACTGGCGTTACGAGCAGTACTTC
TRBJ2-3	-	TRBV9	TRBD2	CASSVGLAGLTDTQYF	TGTGCCAGCAGCGTGGGGCTAGCGGGTCTCACAGATACGCAGTATTTT
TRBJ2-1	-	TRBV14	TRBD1	CASSQDYSGQIYNEQFF	TGTGCCAGCAGCCAAGATTATTCGGGACAGATCTACAATGAGCAGTTCTTC
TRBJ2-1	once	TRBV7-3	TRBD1	CASSLGTGVRSYNEQFF	TGTGCCAGCAGCTTGGGGACAGGGGTGAGATCCTACAATGAGCAGTTCTTC
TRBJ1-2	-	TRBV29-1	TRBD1	CSVGPGQETNYGYTF	TGCAGCGTTGGGCCGGGACAGGAAACTAACTATGGCTACACCTTC
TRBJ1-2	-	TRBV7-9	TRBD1	CASSLQGAGYGYTF	TGTGCCAGCAGCTTACAGGGGGCGGGCTATGGCTACACCTTC
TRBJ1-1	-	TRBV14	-	CASSLPDNTEAFF	TGTGCCAGCAGCCTTCCAGATAACACTGAAGCTTTCTTT
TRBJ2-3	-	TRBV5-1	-	CASSTVSSTDTQYF	TGCGCCAGCTCCACGGTCTCTAGCACAGATACGCAGTATTTT
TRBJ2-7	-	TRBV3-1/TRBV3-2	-	CASSQDTSYEQYF	TGTGCCAGCAGCCAAGATACCAGCTACGAGCAGTACTTC
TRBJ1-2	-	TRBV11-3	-	CASSFSKQGGYTF	TGTGCCAGCAGCTTCTCCAAACAGGGCGGCTACACCTTC
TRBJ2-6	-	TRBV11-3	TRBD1	CASTRTGAGANVLTF	TGTGCCAGCACCAGGACAGGGGCTGGGGCCAACGTCCTGACTTTC
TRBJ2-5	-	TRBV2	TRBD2	CASSGGLAGVGRRETQYF	TGTGCCAGCAGCGGCGGACTAGCGGGAGTGGGGAGGCGAGAGACCCAGTACTTC
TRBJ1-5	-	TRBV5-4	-	CASSLAGFNQPQHF	TGTGCCAGCAGCTTGGCAGGGTTCAATCAGCCCCAGCATTTT
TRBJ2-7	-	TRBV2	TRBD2	CASSEEASGRYEQYF	TGTGCCAGCAGTGAAGAGGCTAGCGGGAGGTACGAGCAGTACTTC
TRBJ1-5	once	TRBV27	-	CASTFNQPQHF	TGTGCCAGCACCTTCAATCAGCCCCAGCATTTT
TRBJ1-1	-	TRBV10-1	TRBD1	CASRNYRDSEAFF	TGCGCCAGCAGGAACTACCGGGACAGTGAAGCTTTCTTT
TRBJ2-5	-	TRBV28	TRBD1	CASRGTAMQETQYF	TGTGCCAGCAGGGGGACAGCCATGCAAGAGACCCAGTACTTC
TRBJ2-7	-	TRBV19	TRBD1	CASSIFTGAYEQYF	TGTGCCAGTAGTATCTTCACAGGGGCCTACGAGCAGTACTTC
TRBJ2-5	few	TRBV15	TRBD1	CATSRDRGQGETQYF	TGTGCCACCAGCAGAGATAGAGGACAGGGAGAGACCCAGTACTTC
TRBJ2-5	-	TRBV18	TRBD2	CASSQSSGSRETQYF	TGTGCCAGCTCACAGTCTAGCGGGAGCAGGGAGACCCAGTACTTC
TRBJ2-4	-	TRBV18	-	CASSPPVQGAKNIQYF	TGTGCCAGCTCACCCCCTGTACAGGGAGCCAAAAACATTCAGTACTTC
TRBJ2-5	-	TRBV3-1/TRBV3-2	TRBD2	CASSSLRGGSFQETQYF	TGTGCCAGCAGCTCTCTCCGGGGGGGAAGCTTCCAAGAGACCCAGTACTTC
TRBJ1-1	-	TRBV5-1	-	CASSLHLGGGGEAFF	TGCGCCAGCAGCTTGCATCTCGGTGGGGGAGGAGAAGCTTTCTTT
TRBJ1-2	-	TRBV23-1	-	CASSRAGSRDGYTF	TGCGCCAGCAGTCGAGCCGGGTCCCGAGATGGCTACACCTTC
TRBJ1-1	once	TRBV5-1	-	CASSLWPGGMNTEAFF	TGCGCCAGCAGCTTGTGGCCAGGCGGGATGAACACTGAAGCTTTCTTT
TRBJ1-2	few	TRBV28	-	CASRMPGGYTF	TGTGCCAGCCGGATGCCGGGGGGCTACACCTTC
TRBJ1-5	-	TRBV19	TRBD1	CASTSRQGSNQPQHF	TGTGCCAGTACCTCGCGACAGGGGAGCAATCAGCCCCAGCATTTT
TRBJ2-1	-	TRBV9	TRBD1	CASSRSMGDRGLKNEQFF	TGTGCCAGCAGCAGATCCATGGGGGACAGGGGGCTAAAAAATGAGCAGTTCTTC
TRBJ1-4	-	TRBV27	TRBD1	CASSLSGRGEKLFF	TGTGCCAGCAGTTTATCGGGCAGGGGGGAAAAACTGTTTTTT
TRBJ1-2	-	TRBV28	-	CASSSMTDGYTF	TGTGCCAGCAGTTCGATGACAGATGGCTACACCTTC